This T cell receptor beta chain was recorded in a study of shared clonotypes between healthy human individuals. For the study at large: Sampling drew on donors who were a couple of women and three men aged 18 to 49.

Profiling relied on immunoSEQ multiplex PCR, and the TCRdb table lists in-frame clones only, not all of them. The repertoire includes about 2.2 million clones, approximately 92% of them detected once, and over 1.5% sits in the top ten. It was CD45RO-negative cells, positively selected for CCR7, that made up naive CD8 cells, with terminally differentiated effector memory CD45RA+ cells excluded. V was pared by 3 bases and J by 3 bases, with 15 bases between. The germline V gene encodes CDR1 MDHEN and CDR2 SYDVKM. This CDR3 has 15 amino acids. The chain joins TRBV28 to TRBJ2-7; TRBD1 might be the D (5 bases). Source material: naive CD8+ T cells from PBMCs. The clonotype comes from a man between 18 and 35 years old in good health. Some clones in this sample may be carry-over from other donors' samples. The CDR3 reads CASSLVARAHYEQYF. DNA of the CDR3: TGTGCCAGCAGTTTGGTGGCCAGGGCCCACTACGAGCAGTACTTC.